The entry that follows covers one T cell receptor beta chain sequence. Antigen unknown. These data originate in a study of T cells in tuberculosis. Study context: The T cells targeted glucose monomycolate, a mycobacterial lipid, via CD1B. Samples predate treatment or fall within its first 7 days. Study-level findings and limits: Active tuberculosis cases were adults; controls were adolescents. The TCR-beta difference was not significant; alpha differences partly reflected length.

Time point noted: new active TB diagnosis, blood taken before or within 7 days of starting treatment. There are 21 residues in the CDR3. The J segment lost 3 bases and the V segment lost 3 bases, leaving 20 bases of the junction unmatched. Germline loops: CDR1 SGDLS, CDR2 YYNGEE. Only in-frame clones appear in the TCRdb table, and some are missing; sequencing was by immunoSEQ multiplex PCR. The table includes 30,000 to 35,000 clones, 93% detected once. The source of this sequence is an adult with tuberculosis. This material consisted of PBMCs, taken at tuberculosis diagnosis. The chain has TRBV9 and TRBJ2-6; 8 bases match TRBD1. The CDR3 reads CASSGGAGGNGLSDGANVLTF. As DNA, the CDR3 is TGTGCCAGCAGCGGCGGGGCAGGGGGCAACGGGCTCAGCGATGGGGCCAACGTCCTGACTTTC.